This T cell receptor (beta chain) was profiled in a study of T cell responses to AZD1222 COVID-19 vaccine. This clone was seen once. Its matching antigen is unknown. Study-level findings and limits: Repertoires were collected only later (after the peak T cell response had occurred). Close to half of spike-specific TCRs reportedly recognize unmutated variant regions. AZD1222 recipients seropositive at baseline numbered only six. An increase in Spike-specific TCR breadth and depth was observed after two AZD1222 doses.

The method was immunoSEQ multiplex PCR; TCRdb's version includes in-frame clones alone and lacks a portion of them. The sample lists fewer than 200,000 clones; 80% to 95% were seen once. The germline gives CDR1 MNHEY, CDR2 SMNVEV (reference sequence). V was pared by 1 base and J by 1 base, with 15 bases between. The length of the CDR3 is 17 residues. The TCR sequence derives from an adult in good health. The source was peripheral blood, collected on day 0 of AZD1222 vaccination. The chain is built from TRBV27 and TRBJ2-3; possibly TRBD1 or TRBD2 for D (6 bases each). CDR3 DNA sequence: TGTGCCAGCAGTTTATACCCTGTGAGGGGGGGCACAGATACGCAGTATTTT. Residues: CASSLYPVRGGTDTQYF.